These T cell receptor beta chains were read from a single sample in a study of naive and memory T cell subsets. MiXCR, run by TCRdb on the UMI-ligation and nested PCR reads, gives a single entry per CDR3 protein. This table has 85,000 or so distinct CDR3 sequences, around 9% appearing once. The source material was naive CD8+ T cells from blood. These receptors all stem from a human donor in good health. Each CDR3 is given with its conserved first and last residue.

v_gene: TRBV29-1; CDR3aa: CSVVYWESSGANVLTF
v_gene: TRBV28; CDR3aa: CASSLEGLGGELFF
v_gene: TRBV20-1; CDR3aa: CSAWEGSTDTQYF
v_gene: TRBV28; CDR3aa: CASSRLAGFLENEQFF
v_gene: TRBV4-2; CDR3aa: CASSQDPTGGYTGELFF
v_gene: TRBV6-1; CDR3aa: CASSEWRLQPQHF
v_gene: TRBV29-1; CDR3aa: CSVDSGMGAWPQYF
v_gene: TRBV4-2; CDR3aa: CASSPEGGYEQYF
v_gene: TRBV10-3; CDR3aa: CAISGLGNTEAFF
v_gene: TRBV28; CDR3aa: CASEGRVFEKLFF
v_gene: TRBV27; CDR3aa: CASSLSVQNEQFF
v_gene: TRBV6-5; CDR3aa: CASSYKAGGGNEQFF
v_gene: TRBV6-1; CDR3aa: CASSEGARGEIHGYTF
v_gene: TRBV29-1; CDR3aa: CSVERGNTEAFF
v_gene: TRBV5-1; CDR3aa: CASSLAKENTQYF
v_gene: TRBV14; CDR3aa: CASSPGGGEQYF
v_gene: TRBV6-1; CDR3aa: CASSELASGSYEQYF
v_gene: TRBV6-2/TRBV6-3; CDR3aa: CASSHLGSGELFF
v_gene: TRBV19; CDR3aa: CASSTYIEQFF
v_gene: TRBV9; CDR3aa: CASSPYKNTEAFF
v_gene: TRBV5-6; CDR3aa: CASSLNRARGNEQFF
v_gene: TRBV4-3; CDR3aa: CASSQVWGRERTDTQYF
v_gene: TRBV4-3; CDR3aa: CASSQGLVSTGELFF
v_gene: TRBV12-3/TRBV12-4; CDR3aa: CASKVGASPLHF
v_gene: TRBV6-1; CDR3aa: CASSTGTSPFF
v_gene: TRBV12-5; CDR3aa: CASGLARGVGDSPLHF
v_gene: TRBV30; CDR3aa: CAWSYGRGYEQFF
v_gene: TRBV15; CDR3aa: CATSRVGRQDPGGYTF
v_gene: TRBV10-2; CDR3aa: CASREGTTSYYNEQFF
v_gene: TRBV6-2/TRBV6-3; CDR3aa: CASSYATSSSYNEQFF
v_gene: TRBV12-3/TRBV12-4; CDR3aa: CASSFRASGNEQFF
v_gene: TRBV4-1; CDR3aa: CASSQVRAAECLF
v_gene: TRBV12-3/TRBV12-4; CDR3aa: CASSGGIDYEQYF
v_gene: TRBV28; CDR3aa: CASSFRQTLMNTEAFF
v_gene: TRBV4-1; CDR3aa: CASSLRMDQNTQYF
v_gene: TRBV19; CDR3aa: CASTGGSLYNEQFF
v_gene: TRBV5-4; CDR3aa: CASSPGGGGAYEQYF
v_gene: TRBV6-2/TRBV6-3; CDR3aa: CASSYTRTGGGNQPQHF
v_gene: TRBV9; CDR3aa: CASSVGSGGGLDTQYF
v_gene: TRBV2; CDR3aa: CASRRGGKQPQHF
v_gene: TRBV4-1; CDR3aa: CASSQERTSLSEQYF
v_gene: TRBV10-3; CDR3aa: CAIPGGATGELFF
v_gene: TRBV13; CDR3aa: CASSLRGGLQETQYF
v_gene: TRBV7-8; CDR3aa: CASSSTGSSTDTQYF
v_gene: TRBV12-3/TRBV12-4; CDR3aa: CASSLDPTDTNSPLHF
v_gene: TRBV4-1; CDR3aa: CASSQGLGACGYEQFF
v_gene: TRBV27; CDR3aa: CASSWASGEDTQYF
v_gene: TRBV4-1; CDR3aa: CASSQDPGGSIYEQYF
v_gene: TRBV28; CDR3aa: CASWRGGSYEQYF
v_gene: TRBV5-1; CDR3aa: CASRESSPDTQYF
v_gene: TRBV29-1; CDR3aa: CSVVGAQDGELFF
v_gene: TRBV2; CDR3aa: CASGWTGVPSGRRHTQYF
v_gene: TRBV9; CDR3aa: CASSVASDEQFF
v_gene: TRBV13; CDR3aa: CASSLFAEPGGEQFF
v_gene: TRBV7-2; CDR3aa: CASSFKGWEKDTQYF
v_gene: TRBV27; CDR3aa: CASSLGGGLYQPQHF
v_gene: TRBV4-1; CDR3aa: CASSQGTFFDAFF
v_gene: TRBV6-5; CDR3aa: CVSSYPGTGGSPNTGELFF
v_gene: TRBV6-5; CDR3aa: CASSDQSGTGVWADTQYF
v_gene: TRBV20-1; CDR3aa: CSARDEGGRGYYEQYF